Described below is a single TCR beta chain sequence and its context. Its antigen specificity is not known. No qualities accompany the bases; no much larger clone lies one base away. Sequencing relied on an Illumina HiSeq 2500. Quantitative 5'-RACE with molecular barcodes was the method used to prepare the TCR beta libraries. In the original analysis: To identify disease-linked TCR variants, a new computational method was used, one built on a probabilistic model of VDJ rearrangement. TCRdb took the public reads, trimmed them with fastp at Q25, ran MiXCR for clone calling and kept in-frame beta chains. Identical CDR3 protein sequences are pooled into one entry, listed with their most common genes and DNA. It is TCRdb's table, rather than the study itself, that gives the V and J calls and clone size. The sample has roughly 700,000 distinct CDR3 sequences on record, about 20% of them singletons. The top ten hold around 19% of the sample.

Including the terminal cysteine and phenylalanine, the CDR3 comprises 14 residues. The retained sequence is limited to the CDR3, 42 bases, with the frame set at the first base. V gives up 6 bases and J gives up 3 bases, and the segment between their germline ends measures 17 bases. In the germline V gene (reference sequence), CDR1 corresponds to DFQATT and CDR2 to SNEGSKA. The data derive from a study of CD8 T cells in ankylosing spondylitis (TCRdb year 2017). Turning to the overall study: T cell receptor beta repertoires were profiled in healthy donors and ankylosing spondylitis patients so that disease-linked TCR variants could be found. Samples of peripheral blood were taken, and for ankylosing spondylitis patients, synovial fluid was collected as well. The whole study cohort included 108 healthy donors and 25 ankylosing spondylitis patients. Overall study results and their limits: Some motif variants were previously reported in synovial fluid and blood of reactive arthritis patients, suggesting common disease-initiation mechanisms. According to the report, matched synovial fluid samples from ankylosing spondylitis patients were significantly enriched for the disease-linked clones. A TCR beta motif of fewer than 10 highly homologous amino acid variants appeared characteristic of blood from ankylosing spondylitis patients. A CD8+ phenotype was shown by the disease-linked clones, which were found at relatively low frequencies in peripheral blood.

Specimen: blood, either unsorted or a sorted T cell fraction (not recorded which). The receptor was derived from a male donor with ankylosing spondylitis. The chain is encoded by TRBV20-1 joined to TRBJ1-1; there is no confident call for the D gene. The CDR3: CSAPGPRRDTEAFF. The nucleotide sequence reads TGCAGTGCCCCCGGGCCCCGAAGGGACACTGAAGCTTTCTTT.